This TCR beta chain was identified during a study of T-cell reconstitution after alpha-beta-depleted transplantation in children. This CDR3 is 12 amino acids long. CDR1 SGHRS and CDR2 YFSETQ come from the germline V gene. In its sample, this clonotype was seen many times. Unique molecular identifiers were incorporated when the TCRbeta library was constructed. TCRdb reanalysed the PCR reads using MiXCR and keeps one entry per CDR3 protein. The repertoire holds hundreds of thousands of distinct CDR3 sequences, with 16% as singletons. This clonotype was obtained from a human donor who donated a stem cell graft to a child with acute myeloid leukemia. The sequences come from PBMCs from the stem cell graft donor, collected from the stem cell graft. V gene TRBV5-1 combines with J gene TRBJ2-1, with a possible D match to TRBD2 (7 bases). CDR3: CGTAGEGNEQFF. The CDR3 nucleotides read TGCGGTACGGCAGGGGAGGGAAATGAGCAGTTCTTC.